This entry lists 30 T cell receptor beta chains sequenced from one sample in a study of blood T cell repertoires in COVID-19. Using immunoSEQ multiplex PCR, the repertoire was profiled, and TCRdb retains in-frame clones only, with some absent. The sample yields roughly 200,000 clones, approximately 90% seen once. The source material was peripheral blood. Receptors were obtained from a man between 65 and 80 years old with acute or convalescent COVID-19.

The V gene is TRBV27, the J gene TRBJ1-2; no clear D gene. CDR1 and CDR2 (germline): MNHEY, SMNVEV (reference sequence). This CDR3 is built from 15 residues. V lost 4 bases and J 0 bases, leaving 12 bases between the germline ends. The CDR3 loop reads CASSSYTTPNYGYTF. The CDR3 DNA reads TGTGCCAGCAGTTCATATACGACACCTAACTATGGCTACACCTTC.

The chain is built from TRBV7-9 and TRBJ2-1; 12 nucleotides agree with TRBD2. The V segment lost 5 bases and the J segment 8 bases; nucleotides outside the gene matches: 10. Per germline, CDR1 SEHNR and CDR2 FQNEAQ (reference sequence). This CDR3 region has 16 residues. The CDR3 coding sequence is TGTGCCAGCAGCCCCCGGACTAGCGGGATTGTCTATGAGCAGTTCTTC. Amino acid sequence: CASSPRTSGIVYEQFF.

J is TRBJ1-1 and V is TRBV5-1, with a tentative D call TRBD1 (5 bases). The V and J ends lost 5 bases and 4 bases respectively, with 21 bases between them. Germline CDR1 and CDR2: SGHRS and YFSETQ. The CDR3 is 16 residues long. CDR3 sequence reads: CASRPAGAGPGTEAFF. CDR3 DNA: TGCGCCAGCAGACCCGCTGGGGCGGGGCCGGGCACTGAAGCTTTCTTT. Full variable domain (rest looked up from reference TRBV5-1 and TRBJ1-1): KAGVTQTPRYLIKTRGQQVTLSCSPISGHRSVSWYQQTPGQGLQFLFEYFSETQRNKGNFPGRFSGRQFSNSRSEMNVSTLELGDSALYLCASRPAGAGPGTEAFFGQGTRLTVV.

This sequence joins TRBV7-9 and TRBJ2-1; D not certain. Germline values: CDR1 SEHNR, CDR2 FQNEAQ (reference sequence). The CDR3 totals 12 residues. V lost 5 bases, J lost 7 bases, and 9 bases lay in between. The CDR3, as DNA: TGTGCCAGCAGCACCGGCGGTAATGAGCAGTTCTTC. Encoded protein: CASSTGGNEQFF.

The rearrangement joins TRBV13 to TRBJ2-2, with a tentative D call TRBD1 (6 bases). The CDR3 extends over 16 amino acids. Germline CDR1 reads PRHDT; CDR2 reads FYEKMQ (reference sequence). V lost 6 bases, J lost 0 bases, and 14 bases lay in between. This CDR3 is CASRDTGTTNTGELFF. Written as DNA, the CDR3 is TGTGCCAGCAGAGATACCGGGACAACGAACACCGGGGAGCTGTTTTTT.

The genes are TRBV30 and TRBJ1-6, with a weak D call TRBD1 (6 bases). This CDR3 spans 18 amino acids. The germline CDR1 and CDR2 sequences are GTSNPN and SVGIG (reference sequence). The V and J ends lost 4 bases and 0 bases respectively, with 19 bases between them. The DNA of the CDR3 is TGTGCCTGGAACACAGACAGGTCCCCCAGCTCCTATAATTCACCCCTCCACTTT. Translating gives CAWNTDRSPSSYNSPLHF.

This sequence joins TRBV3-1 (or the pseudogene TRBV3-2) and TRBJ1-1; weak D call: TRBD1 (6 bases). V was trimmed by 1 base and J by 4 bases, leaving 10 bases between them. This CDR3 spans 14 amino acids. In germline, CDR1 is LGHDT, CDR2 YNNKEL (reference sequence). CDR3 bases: TGTGCCAGCAGCCAAGTTGTAGGGGGCACTGAAGCTTTCTTT. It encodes CASSQVVGGTEAFF.

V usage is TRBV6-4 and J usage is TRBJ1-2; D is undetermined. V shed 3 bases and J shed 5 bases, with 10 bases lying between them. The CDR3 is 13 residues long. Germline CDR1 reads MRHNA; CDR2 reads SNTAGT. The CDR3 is CASSEEAGYGYTF. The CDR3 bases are TGTGCCAGCAGTGAAGAGGCCGGGTATGGCTACACCTTC.

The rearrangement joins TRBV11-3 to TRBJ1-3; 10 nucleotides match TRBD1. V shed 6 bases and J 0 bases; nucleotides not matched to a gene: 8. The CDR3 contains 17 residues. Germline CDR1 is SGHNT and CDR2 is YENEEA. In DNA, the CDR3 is TGTGCCAGCAGTCGAGGGACAGGGGCTTCCTCTGGAAACACCATATATTTT. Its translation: CASSRGTGASSGNTIYF.

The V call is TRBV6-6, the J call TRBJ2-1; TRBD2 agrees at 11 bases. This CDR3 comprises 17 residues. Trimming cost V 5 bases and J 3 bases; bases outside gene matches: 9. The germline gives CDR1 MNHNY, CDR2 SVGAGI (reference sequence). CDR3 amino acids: CASSRLTGTSGYNEQFF. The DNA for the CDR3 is TGTGCCAGCAGTCGATTAACCGGGACTAGCGGCTACAATGAGCAGTTCTTC.

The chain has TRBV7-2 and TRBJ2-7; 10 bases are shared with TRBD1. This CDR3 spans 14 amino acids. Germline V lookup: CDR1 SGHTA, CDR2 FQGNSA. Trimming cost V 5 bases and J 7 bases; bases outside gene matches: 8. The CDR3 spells CASSPGQGGGEQYF. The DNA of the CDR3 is TGTGCCAGCAGCCCAGGACAGGGGGGAGGGGAGCAGTACTTC. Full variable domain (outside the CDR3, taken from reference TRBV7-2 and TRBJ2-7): GAGVSQSPSNKVTEKGKDVELRCDPISGHTALYWYRQSLGQGLEFLIYFQGNSAPDKSGLPSDRFSAERTGGSVSTLTIQRTQQEDSAVYLCASSPGQGGGEQYFGPGTRLTVT.

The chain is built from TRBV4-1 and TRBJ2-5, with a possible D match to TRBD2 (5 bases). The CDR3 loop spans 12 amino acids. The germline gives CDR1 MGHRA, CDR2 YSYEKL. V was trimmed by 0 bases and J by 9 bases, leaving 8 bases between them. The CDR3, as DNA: TGCGCCAGCAGCCAAGAGGGCGGGTCCCAGTACTTC. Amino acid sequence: CASSQEGGSQYF.

In DNA, the CDR3 is TGCAGCGTTCTACCCGGACTAGCGGGCAGGGAGCAGTTCTTC. Translation gives CSVLPGLAGREQFF. V is TRBV29-1 and J is TRBJ2-1; 11 nucleotides line up with TRBD2. V gave up 5 bases and J gave up 10 bases; unmatched junction bases: 10. The CDR3 loop spans 14 amino acids. Germline V gene lookup returns CDR1 SQVTM and CDR2 ANQGSEA.

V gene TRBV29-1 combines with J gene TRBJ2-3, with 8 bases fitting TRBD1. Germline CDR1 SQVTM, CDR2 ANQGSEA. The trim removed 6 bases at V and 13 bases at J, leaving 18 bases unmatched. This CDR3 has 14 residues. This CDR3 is CSVATGGVQGQKYF. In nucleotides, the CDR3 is TGCAGCGTCGCAACAGGGGGAGTCCAAGGACAGAAGTATTTT.

The CDR3 spells CASSLRQGPGYTF. CDR3 coding DNA: TGTGCCAGCAGCTTAAGGCAGGGTCCGGGCTACACCTTC. The V call is TRBV11-2, the J call TRBJ1-2, with a tentative D call TRBD1 (5 bases). V dropped 2 bases and J dropped 8 bases, with 12 bases sitting between them. The germline V gene encodes CDR1 SGHAT and CDR2 FQNNGV. There are 13 residues in the CDR3.

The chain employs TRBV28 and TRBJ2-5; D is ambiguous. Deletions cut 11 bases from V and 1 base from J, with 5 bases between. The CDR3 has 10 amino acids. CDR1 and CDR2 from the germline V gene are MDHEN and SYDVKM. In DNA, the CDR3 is TGTGCCTATTTCCAAGAGACCCAGTACTTC. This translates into CAYFQETQYF.

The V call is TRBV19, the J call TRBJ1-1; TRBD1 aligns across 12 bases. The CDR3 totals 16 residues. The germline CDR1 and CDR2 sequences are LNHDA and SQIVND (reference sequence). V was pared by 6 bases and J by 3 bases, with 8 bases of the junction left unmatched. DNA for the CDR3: TGTGCCAGTAGGGGACAGGGGGCGGGTGTGCACACTGAAGCTTTCTTT. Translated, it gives CASRGQGAGVHTEAFF.

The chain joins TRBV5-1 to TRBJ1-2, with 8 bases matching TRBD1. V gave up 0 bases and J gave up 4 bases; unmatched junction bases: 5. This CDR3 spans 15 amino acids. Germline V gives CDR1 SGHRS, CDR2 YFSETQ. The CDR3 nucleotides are TGCGCCAGCAGCTTGGATGGGACAGGCATCTATGGCTACACCTTC. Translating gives CASSLDGTGIYGYTF.

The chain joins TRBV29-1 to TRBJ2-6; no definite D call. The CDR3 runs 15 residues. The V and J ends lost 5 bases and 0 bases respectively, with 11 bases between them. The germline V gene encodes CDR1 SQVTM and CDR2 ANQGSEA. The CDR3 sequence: CSVRIGSSGANVLTF. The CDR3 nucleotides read TGCAGCGTTCGAATCGGGTCCTCTGGGGCCAACGTCCTGACTTTC. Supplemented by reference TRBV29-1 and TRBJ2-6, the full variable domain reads SAVISQKPSRDICQRGTSLTIQCQVDSQVTMMFWYRQQPGQSLTLIATANQGSEATYESGFVIDKFPISRPNLTFSTLTVSNMSPEDSSIYLCSVRIGSSGANVLTFGAGSRLTVL.

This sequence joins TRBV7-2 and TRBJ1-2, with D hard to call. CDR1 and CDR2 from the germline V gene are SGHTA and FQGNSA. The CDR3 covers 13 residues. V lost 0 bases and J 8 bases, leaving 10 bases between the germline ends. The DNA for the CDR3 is TGTGCCAGCAGCTTAGCAGGACTGAGAGGCTACACCTTC. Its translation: CASSLAGLRGYTF.

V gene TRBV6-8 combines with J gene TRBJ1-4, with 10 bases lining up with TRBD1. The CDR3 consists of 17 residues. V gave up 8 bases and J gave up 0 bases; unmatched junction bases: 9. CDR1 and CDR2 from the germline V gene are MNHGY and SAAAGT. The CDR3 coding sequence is TGTGCCAGCTCGGACAGGGGGAACCGAGCAACTAATGAAAAACTGTTTTTT. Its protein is CASSDRGNRATNEKLFF.

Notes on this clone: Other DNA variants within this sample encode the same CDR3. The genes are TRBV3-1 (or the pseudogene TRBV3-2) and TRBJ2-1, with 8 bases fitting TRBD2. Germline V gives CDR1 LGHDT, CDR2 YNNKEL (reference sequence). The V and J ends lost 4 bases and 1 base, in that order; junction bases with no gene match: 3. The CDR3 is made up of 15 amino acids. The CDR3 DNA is TGTGCCAGCAGCCCGAGCGGGGGTTCCTACAATGAGCAGTTCTTC. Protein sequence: CASSPSGGSYNEQFF.

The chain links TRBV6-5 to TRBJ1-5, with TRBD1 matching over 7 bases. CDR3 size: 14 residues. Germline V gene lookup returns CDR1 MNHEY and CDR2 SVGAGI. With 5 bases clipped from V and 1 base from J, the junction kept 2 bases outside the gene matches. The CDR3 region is CASSPRGSNQPQHF. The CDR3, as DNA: TGTGCCAGCAGTCCCAGGGGGAGCAATCAGCCCCAGCATTTT.

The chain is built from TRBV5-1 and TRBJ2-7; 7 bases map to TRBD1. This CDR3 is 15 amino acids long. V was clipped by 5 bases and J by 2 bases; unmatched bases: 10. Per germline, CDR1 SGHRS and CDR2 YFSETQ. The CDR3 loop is CASRERGQLTYEQYF. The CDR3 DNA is TGCGCCAGCAGAGAACGGGGACAGCTAACCTACGAGCAGTACTTC.

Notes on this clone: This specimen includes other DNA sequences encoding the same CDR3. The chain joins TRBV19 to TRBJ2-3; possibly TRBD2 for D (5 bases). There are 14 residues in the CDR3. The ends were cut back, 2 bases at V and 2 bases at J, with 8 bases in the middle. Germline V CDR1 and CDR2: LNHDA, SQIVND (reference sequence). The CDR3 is CASSISGYTDTQYF. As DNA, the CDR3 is TGTGCCAGTAGTATAAGCGGCTACACAGATACGCAGTATTTT.

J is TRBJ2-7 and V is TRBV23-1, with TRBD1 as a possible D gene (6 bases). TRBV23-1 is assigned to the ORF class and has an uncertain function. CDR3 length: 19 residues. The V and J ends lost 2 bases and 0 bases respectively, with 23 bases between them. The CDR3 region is CASSQKRQDSALSSYEQYF. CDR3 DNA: TGCGCCAGCAGTCAAAAACGTCAGGACAGTGCTCTGAGCTCCTACGAGCAGTACTTC.

CDR3 in amino acids: CASSLIGQGANNSQTEQFF. For the CDR3, the DNA is TGTGCCAGCAGCTTAATAGGGCAGGGGGCGAATAATAGTCAAACTGAGCAGTTCTTC. The chain recombines TRBV7-3 with TRBJ2-1, with TRBD1 matching 8 bases. This CDR3 region has 19 residues. V lost 1 base, J lost 9 bases, and 20 bases stayed unmatched. Germline V lookup: CDR1 SGHTA, CDR2 FQGTGA.

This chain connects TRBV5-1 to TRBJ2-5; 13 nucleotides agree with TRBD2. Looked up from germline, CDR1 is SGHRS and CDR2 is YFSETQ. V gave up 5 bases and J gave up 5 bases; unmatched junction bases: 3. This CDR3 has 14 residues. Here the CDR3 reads CASRGTSGMETQYF. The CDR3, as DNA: TGCGCCAGCAGGGGGACTAGCGGGATGGAGACCCAGTACTTC.

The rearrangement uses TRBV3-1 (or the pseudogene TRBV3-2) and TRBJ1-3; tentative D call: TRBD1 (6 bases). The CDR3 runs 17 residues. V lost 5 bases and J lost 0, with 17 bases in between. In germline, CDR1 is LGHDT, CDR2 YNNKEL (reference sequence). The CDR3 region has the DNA TGTGCCAGCAGCTTCCGAGGACAGTCAAGCTCTGGAAACACCATATATTTT. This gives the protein CASSFRGQSSSGNTIYF.

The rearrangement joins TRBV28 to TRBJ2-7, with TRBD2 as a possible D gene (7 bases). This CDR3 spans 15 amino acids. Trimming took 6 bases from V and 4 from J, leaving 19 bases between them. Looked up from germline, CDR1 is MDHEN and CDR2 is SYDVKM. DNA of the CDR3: TGTGCCAGCAGGTTCCGGATCGGGGGGCCTTACGAGCAGTACTTC. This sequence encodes CASRFRIGGPYEQYF.